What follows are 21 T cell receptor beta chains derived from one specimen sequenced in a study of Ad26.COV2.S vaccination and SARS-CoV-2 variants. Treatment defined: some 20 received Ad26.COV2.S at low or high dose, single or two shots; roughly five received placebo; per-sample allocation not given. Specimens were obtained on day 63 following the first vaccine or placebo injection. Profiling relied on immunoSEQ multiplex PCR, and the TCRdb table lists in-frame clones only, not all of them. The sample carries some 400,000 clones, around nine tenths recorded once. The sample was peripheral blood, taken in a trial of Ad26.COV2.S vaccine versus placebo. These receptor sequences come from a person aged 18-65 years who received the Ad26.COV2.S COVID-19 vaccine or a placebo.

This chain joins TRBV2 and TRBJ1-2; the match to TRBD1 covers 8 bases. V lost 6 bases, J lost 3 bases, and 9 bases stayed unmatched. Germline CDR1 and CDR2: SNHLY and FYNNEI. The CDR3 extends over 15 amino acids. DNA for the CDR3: TGTGCCAGCAGGCCCGGACAGGGCCCCTACTATGGCTACACCTTC. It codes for CASRPGQGPYYGYTF.

CDR3 residues: CASSLEGDYGYTF. CDR3 DNA: TGTGCCAGCAGCTTGGAGGGGGATTATGGCTACACCTTC. V gene TRBV5-4 combines with J gene TRBJ1-2, with D maybe TRBD1 (6 bases). Germline CDR1 is SGHNT and CDR2 is YYREEE (reference sequence). V was clipped by 0 bases and J by 5 bases, with 8 bases between them. This CDR3 spans 13 amino acids.

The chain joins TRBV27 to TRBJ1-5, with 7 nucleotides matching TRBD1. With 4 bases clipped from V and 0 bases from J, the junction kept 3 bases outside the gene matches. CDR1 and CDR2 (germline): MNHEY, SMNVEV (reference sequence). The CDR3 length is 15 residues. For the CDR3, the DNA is TGTGCCAGCAGTTGGGGACAGAGTAGCAATCAGCCCCAGCATTTT. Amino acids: CASSWGQSSNQPQHF.

CDR3 in amino acids: CAWSPGTSGSDEQYF. The DNA of the CDR3 is TGTGCCTGGAGTCCAGGGACTAGCGGGAGTGACGAGCAGTACTTC. This chain uses TRBV30 with TRBJ2-7, with 14 bases matching TRBD2. Germline loops: CDR1 GTSNPN, CDR2 SVGIG (reference sequence). The CDR3 runs to 15 residues. The V segment lost 2 bases and the J segment 5 bases; nucleotides outside the gene matches: 5.

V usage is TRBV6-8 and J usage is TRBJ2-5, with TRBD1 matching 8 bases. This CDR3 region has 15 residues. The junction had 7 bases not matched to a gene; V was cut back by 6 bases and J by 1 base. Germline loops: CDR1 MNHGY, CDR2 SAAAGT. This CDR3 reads CASRTDRGGQETQYF. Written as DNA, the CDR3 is TGTGCCAGCAGAACCGACAGGGGAGGCCAAGAGACCCAGTACTTC.

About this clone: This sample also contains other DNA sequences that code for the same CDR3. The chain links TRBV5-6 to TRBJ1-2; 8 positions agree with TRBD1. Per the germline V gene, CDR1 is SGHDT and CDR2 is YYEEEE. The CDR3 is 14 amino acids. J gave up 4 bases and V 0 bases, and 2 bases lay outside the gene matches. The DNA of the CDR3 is TGTGCCAGCAGCTTGGGGCAGGGGGCCTATGGCTACACCTTC. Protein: CASSLGQGAYGYTF.

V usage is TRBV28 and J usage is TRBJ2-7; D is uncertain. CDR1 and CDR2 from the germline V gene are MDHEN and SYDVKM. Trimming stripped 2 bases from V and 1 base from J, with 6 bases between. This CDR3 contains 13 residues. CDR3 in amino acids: CASSLQESYEQYF. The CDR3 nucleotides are TGTGCCAGCAGTTTACAGGAATCCTACGAGCAGTACTTC.

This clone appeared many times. Here the CDR3 reads CASSLVAGRGFAGNTIYF. Written as DNA, the CDR3 is TGTGCCAGCAGCTTGGTGGCAGGGAGGGGTTTCGCTGGAAACACCATATATTTT. The V gene is TRBV7-6, the J gene TRBJ1-3; a possible D gene is TRBD1 (5 bases). Germline V gives CDR1 SGHVS, CDR2 FNYEAQ. The V and J ends lost 3 bases and 2 bases respectively, with 20 bases between them. CDR3 length: 18 residues.

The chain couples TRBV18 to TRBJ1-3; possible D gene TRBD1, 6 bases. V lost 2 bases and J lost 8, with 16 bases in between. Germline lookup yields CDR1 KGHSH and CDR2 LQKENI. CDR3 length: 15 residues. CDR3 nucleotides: TGTGCCAGCTCACCAGTCGGGGGGCTACAGGACACCATATATTTT. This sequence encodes CASSPVGGLQDTIYF.

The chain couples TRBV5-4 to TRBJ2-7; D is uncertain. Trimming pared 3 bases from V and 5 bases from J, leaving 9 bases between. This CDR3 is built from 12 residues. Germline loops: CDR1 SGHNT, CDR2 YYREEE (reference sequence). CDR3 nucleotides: TGTGCCAGCAGCTCGCCGGTAAACGAGCAGTACTTC. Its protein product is CASSSPVNEQYF.

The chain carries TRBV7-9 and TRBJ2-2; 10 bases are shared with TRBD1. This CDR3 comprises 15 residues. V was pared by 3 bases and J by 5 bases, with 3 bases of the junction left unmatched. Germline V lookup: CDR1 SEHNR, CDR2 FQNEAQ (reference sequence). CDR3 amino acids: CASSLTGGRTGELFF. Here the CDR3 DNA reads TGTGCCAGCAGCTTGACAGGGGGCAGGACCGGGGAGCTGTTTTTT.

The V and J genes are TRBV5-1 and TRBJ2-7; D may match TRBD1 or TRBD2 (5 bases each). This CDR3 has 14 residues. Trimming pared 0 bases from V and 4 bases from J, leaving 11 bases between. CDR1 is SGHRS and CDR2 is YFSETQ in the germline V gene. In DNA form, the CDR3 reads TGCGCCAGCAGCTTGGACAGGACTGTATACGAGCAGTACTTC. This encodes CASSLDRTVYEQYF.

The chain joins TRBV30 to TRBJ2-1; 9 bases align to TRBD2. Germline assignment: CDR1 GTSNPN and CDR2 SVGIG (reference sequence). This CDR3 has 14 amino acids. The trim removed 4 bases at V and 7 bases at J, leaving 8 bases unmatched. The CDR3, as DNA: TGTGCCTGGAACGCCGCGGGAGGGCTAAATGAGCAGTTCTTC. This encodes CAWNAAGGLNEQFF.

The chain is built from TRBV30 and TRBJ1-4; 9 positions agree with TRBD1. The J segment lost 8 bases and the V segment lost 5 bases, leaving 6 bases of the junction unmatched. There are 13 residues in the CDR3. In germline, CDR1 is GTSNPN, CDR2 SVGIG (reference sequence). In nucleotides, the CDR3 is TGTGCCTGGGGGGGACAGGGCACCGAAAAACTGTTTTTT. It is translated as CAWGGQGTEKLFF.

CDR3 region: CSVDWGRVRTDTQYF. CDR3 bases: TGCAGCGTTGATTGGGGCAGGGTGAGGACAGATACGCAGTATTTT. The chain carries TRBV29-1 and TRBJ2-3; tentative D call: TRBD1 (5 bases). This CDR3 has 15 residues. Per the germline V gene, CDR1 is SQVTM and CDR2 is ANQGSEA. The ends were cut back, 3 bases at V and 3 bases at J, with 16 bases in the middle.

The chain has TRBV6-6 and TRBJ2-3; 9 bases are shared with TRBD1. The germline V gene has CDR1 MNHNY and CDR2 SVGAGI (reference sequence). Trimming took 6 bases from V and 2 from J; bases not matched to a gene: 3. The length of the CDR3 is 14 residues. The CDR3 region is CASSGTGNTDTQYF. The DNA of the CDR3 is TGTGCCAGCAGCGGGACAGGGAACACAGATACGCAGTATTTT.

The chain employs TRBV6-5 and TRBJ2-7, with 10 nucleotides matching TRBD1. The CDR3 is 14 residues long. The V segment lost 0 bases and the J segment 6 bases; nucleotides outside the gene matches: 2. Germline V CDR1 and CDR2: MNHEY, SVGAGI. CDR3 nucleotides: TGTGCCAGCAGTTACTCGACAGGGGGCAGCGAGCAGTACTTC. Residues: CASSYSTGGSEQYF.

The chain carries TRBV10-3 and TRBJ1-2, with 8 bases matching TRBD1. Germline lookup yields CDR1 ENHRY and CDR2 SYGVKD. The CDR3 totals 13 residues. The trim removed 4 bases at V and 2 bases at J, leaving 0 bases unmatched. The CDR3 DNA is TGTGCCATCAGTGGACAGGGGAACTATGGCTACACCTTC. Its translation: CAISGQGNYGYTF.

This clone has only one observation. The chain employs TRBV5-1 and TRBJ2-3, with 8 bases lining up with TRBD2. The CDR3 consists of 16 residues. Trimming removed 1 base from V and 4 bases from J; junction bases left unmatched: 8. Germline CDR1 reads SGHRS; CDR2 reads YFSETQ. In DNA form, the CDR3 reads TGCGCCAGCAGCTTGTCTGGCGGGAGGAACGCAGATACGCAGTATTTT. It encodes CASSLSGGRNADTQYF.

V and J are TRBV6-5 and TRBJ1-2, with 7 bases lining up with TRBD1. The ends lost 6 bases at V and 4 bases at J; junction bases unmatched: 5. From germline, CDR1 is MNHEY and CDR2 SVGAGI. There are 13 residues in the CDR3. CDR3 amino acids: CASRQGRVYGYTF. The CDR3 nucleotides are TGTGCCAGCAGACAGGGGAGGGTCTATGGCTACACCTTC.

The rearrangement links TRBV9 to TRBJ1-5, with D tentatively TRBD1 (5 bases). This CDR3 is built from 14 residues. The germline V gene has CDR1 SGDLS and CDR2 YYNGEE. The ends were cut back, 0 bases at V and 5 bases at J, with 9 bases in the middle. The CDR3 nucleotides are TGTGCCAGCAGCGTAGACGACAGCTATCAGCCCCAGCATTTT. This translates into CASSVDDSYQPQHF.